This is a list of T cell receptor beta chains from one sample in a study of shared clonotypes between healthy human individuals. Here immunoSEQ multiplex PCR was the method, and the copy in TCRdb shows in-frame clones only, minus some. Of about 820,000 clones in the sample, 92% were seen once. The sequencing sample was made of naive CD8+ T cells sorted from blood. These receptors all stem from a man between 25 and 39 years old in good health. CDR3s include the opening cysteine and the closing phenylalanine or tryptophan.

12,TRBV27,CASGLSSYEQYF
17,TRBV7-6,CASSQWTEKLGANVLTF
15,TRBV7-6,CASSPRGRAYYEQYF
18,TRBV19,CASSIIGLRVSTNEKLFF
16,TRBV7-9,CASSVGTGTLNTEAFF
11,TRBV11-2,CASSSRETQYF
19,TRBV15,CATSRDLLTSGTILDEQFF
15,TRBV18,CASSPGGPMNTEAFF
15,TRBV5-4,CASSLDSTSPGELFF
16,TRBV7-8,CASSSRQPLAKNIQYF
16,TRBV4-1,CASSQDRGSGANVLTF
15,TRBV4-3,CASSQATGGYNEQFF
15,TRBV9,CASSVGTSGDGELFF
12,TRBV5-1,CASTGGDTEAFF
13,TRBV5-1,CASSDRGRFEQYF
14,TRBV7-9,CASSLALGSNTIYF